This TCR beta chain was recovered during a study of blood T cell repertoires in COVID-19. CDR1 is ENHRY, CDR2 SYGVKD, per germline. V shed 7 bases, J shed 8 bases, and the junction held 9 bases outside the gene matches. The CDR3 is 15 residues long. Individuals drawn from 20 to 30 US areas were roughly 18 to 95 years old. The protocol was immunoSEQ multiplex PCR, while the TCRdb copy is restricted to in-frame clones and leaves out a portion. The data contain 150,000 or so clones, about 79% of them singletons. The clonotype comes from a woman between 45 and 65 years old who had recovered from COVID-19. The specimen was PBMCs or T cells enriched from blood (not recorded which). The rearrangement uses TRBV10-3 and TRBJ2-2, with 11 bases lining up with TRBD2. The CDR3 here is CAIKELAGVMGELFF. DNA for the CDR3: TGTGCCATCAAGGAACTAGCGGGAGTCATGGGGGAGCTGTTTTTT.